The 29 T cell receptor beta chains below all came from one sample that was sequenced in a study of T cell responses to AZD1222 COVID-19 vaccine. Generated by immunoSEQ multiplex PCR, the TCRdb table keeps only in-frame clones and is missing some. Among fewer than 200,000 clones listed, just under 90% were seen once. The sample in question was peripheral blood, obtained 28 days after the second dose of the MenACWY control vaccine. These receptors were collected from an adult who received the MenACWY meningococcal vaccine as a control.

The chain uses TRBV4-3 and TRBJ2-1; D not resolved. Germline V gene sequence: CDR1 LGHNA, CDR2 YSLEER. The V and J ends lost 0 bases and 2 bases respectively, with 11 bases between them. The CDR3 length is 16 residues. CDR3 bases: TGCGCCAGCAGCCAAGATCGTGGGATGGCCTACAATGAGCAGTTCTTC. Its translation: CASSQDRGMAYNEQFF.

The V call is TRBV12-3 or TRBV12-4, the J call TRBJ1-5; D unresolved. This CDR3 has 12 residues. V was trimmed by 3 bases and J by 7 bases, leaving 7 bases between them. The CDR3 spells CASSLWLQPQHF. The CDR3 DNA sequence: TGTGCCAGCAGTTTGTGGTTGCAGCCCCAGCATTTT.

The chain employs TRBV19 and TRBJ2-2; D call uncertain. CDR1 and CDR2 from the germline V gene are LNHDA and SQIVND (reference sequence). The germline V and J ends were trimmed by 5 bases and 10 bases, with 14 bases remaining between them. The CDR3 length is 13 residues. The CDR3: CASSSTWDVELFF. CDR3 in DNA: TGTGCCAGTAGTTCCACTTGGGATGTGGAGCTGTTTTTT.

This clone occurred once. The J gene is TRBJ2-7, the V gene TRBV25-1, with TRBD1 matching 10 bases. With 2 bases clipped from V and 1 base from J, the junction kept 5 bases outside the gene matches. The germline CDR1 and CDR2 sequences are MGHDK and SYGVNS. The CDR3 has 16 residues. The CDR3 bases are TGTGCCAGCAGTGAAACCGGGACAGGGGAGTCCTACGAGCAGTACTTC. Its translation is CASSETGTGESYEQYF.

In this sample, this clone turned up once. The chain joins TRBV21-1 to TRBJ2-5; TRBD1 was called by the table and not checked on the DNA. TRBV21-1 is described as a pseudogene. The CDR3 sequence is 13 residues long. CDR3 protein: CASSKDPQETQYF. CDR3 nucleotides: TGTGCCAGCAGCAAAGATCCACAAGAGACCCAGTACTTC.

The rearrangement uses TRBV24-1 and TRBJ2-3; 7 bases fit TRBD2. Germline V gene data show CDR1 as KGHDR and CDR2 as SFDVKD. The CDR3 has 16 residues. V lost 1 base to trimming and J lost 1 base; unmatched junction nucleotides: 4. CDR3 residues: CATSDFLADRTDTQYF. The CDR3, as DNA: TGTGCCACCAGTGATTTTCTAGCGGACCGCACAGATACGCAGTATTTT.

The chain employs TRBV28 and TRBJ1-2; 7 nucleotides match TRBD1. V lost 3 bases to trimming and J lost 0 bases; unmatched junction nucleotides: 1. This CDR3 has 14 amino acids. Germline lookup yields CDR1 MDHEN and CDR2 SYDVKM. DNA for the CDR3: TGTGCCAGCAGTTTGACAGGGACTAACTATGGCTACACCTTC. This sequence encodes CASSLTGTNYGYTF.

The CDR3 coding sequence is TGTGCCAGCAGCCAATCTTCCGGGGAGCTGTTTTTT. Its protein product is CASSQSSGELFF. The chain links TRBV3-1 (or the pseudogene TRBV3-2) to TRBJ2-2; D not resolved. The CDR3 length is 12 residues. Between the trimmed V and J ends, which lost 2 bases and 6 bases, there was a span of 4 bases. The germline CDR1 and CDR2 sequences are LGHDT and YNNKEL (reference sequence).

The rearrangement uses TRBV6-5 and TRBJ2-1; no firm D call. CDR1 is MNHEY and CDR2 is SVGAGI in the germline V gene. Trimming pared 6 bases from V and 7 bases from J, leaving 13 bases between. This CDR3 region has 13 residues. CDR3 sequence: CASSPGPANEQFF. The CDR3 DNA reads TGTGCCAGCAGCCCAGGACCCGCGAATGAGCAGTTCTTC.

There are a few counts of this clone. The V gene is TRBV28, the J gene TRBJ1-2, with no clear D. Trimming cost V 2 bases and J 2 bases, with 9 bases left between them. The germline gives CDR1 MDHEN, CDR2 SYDVKM. This CDR3 has 14 amino acids. CDR3 region: CASSLTVDNYGYTF. Written as DNA, the CDR3 is TGTGCCAGCAGTTTAACGGTAGACAACTATGGCTACACCTTC.

This chain joins TRBV4-1 and TRBJ1-5; 9 bases are shared with TRBD1. The CDR3 runs 14 residues. Germline V gene lookup returns CDR1 MGHRA and CDR2 YSYEKL. Trimming took 4 bases from V and 4 from J; bases not matched to a gene: 2. CDR3 residues: CASSPGTGNQPQHF. The DNA of the CDR3 is TGCGCCAGCAGCCCCGGGACAGGGAATCAGCCCCAGCATTTT.

Only one count was recorded for this clone. The genes are TRBV4-3 and TRBJ1-3; D is unresolved. CDR1 is LGHNA, CDR2 YSLEER, per germline. V dropped 0 bases and J dropped 4 bases, with 10 bases sitting between them. This CDR3 region has 15 residues. The CDR3 coding sequence is TGCGCCAGCAGCCAAGAAGGGAGCCCGGGAAACACCATATATTTT. Translation gives CASSQEGSPGNTIYF.

The count of this clone is one. The V gene is TRBV9, the J gene TRBJ2-3; unclear D gene. Between the trimmed V and J ends, which lost 0 bases and 10 bases, there was a span of 18 bases. This CDR3 is 15 amino acids long. Germline CDR1 is SGDLS and CDR2 is YYNGEE. DNA of the CDR3: TGTGCCAGCAGCGTAGGAGTCGAGCTGGGTCTACCGCAGTATTTT. This codes for CASSVGVELGLPQYF.

The CDR3 protein is CATSPGPPLPSPASYEQYF. CDR3 coding DNA: TGTGCCACCAGCCCAGGGCCACCCCTCCCCTCCCCCGCCTCCTACGAGCAGTACTTC. This sequence joins TRBV24-1 and TRBJ2-7, with D perhaps TRBD1 (5 bases). The CDR3 covers 19 residues. V was pared by 7 bases and J by 0 bases, with 27 bases between. CDR1 and CDR2 (germline): KGHDR, SFDVKD.

V usage is TRBV19 and J usage is TRBJ2-7; the D gene is possibly TRBD2 (5 bases). Germline V CDR1 and CDR2: LNHDA, SQIVND (reference sequence). Trimming shortened V by 4 bases and J by 2 bases, and 18 bases separated the two germline ends. The CDR3 covers 16 residues. CDR3 bases: TGTGCCAGTAGTAGCCAGCGAGGGTTCCCCGCCTACGAGCAGTACTTC. The encoded protein is CASSSQRGFPAYEQYF.

This sequence joins TRBV4-3 and TRBJ2-4; 7 bases map to TRBD1. V was pared by 1 base and J by 7 bases, with 4 bases of the junction left unmatched. CDR3 length: 14 amino acids. The germline V gene encodes CDR1 LGHNA and CDR2 YSLEER. CDR3 in DNA: TGCGCCAGCAGCCAAGGCAGGGGGATTAACATTCAGTACTTC. Encoded protein: CASSQGRGINIQYF.

The V and J genes are TRBV21-1 and TRBJ2-3; the table's D call of TRBD2 was not tested on the DNA. TRBV21-1 is described as a pseudogene. CDR3 length equals 22 residues. CDR3 DNA: TGTGCCAGCAGCAACAAAGATGTGGGGCCCGGGGGGCATACGACGAAATCAGATACGCAGTATTTT. This codes for CASSNKDVGPGGHTTKSDTQYF.

V usage is TRBV6-2 or TRBV6-3 and J usage is TRBJ2-5; 9 bases align to TRBD2. There are 20 residues in the CDR3. Germline lookup yields CDR1 MNHEY and CDR2 SVGEGT. The J segment lost 3 bases and the V segment lost 3 bases, leaving 20 bases of the junction unmatched. For the CDR3, the DNA is TGTGCCAGCAGTTATTCGAAAGGAATCGACCTGGCGGGAGGGGAAGAGACCCAGTACTTC. It specifies CASSYSKGIDLAGGEETQYF.

V and J are TRBV10-1 and TRBJ2-1, with D hard to call. V gave up 3 bases and J gave up 10 bases, with 10 bases separating them. The V gene's germline CDR1 is WNHNN and CDR2 SYGVQD (reference sequence). The CDR3 has 12 residues. The CDR3 region is CASSDRVGEQFF. The CDR3 coding sequence is TGCGCCAGCAGTGATAGGGTAGGAGAGCAGTTCTTC.

V usage is TRBV9 and J usage is TRBJ1-3; D is perhaps TRBD1 (5 bases). The CDR3 contains 16 residues. CDR1 and CDR2 from the germline V gene are SGDLS and YYNGEE. Trimming left V 3 bases short and J 0 bases short, with 13 bases between. The DNA for the CDR3 is TGTGCCAGCAGCGCCCAAGGACAAAACTCTGGAAACACCATATATTTT. It is translated as CASSAQGQNSGNTIYF. The whole variable domain, remainder taken from reference TRBV9 and TRBJ1-3, is DSGVTQTPKHLITATGQRVTLRCSPRSGDLSVYWYQQSLDQGLQFLIQYYNGEERAKGNILERFSAQQFPDLHSELNLSSLELGDSALYFCASSAQGQNSGNTIYFGEGSWLTVV.

The chain combines TRBV19 with TRBJ1-1, with 9 bases matching TRBD1. Unmatched junction bases numbered 4, after V lost 0 bases and J lost 11 bases. This CDR3 has 13 amino acids. The V gene's germline CDR1 is LNHDA and CDR2 SQIVND (reference sequence). CDR3 in amino acids: CASSIDLGQGAFF. CDR3 DNA: TGTGCCAGTAGTATAGATCTCGGACAGGGGGCTTTCTTT. Full variable domain (outside the CDR3, taken from reference TRBV19 and TRBJ1-1): DGGITQSPKYLFRKEGQNVTLSCEQNLNHDAMYWYRQDPGQGLRLIYYSQIVNDFQKGDIAEGYSVSREKKESFPLTVTSAQKNPTAFYLCASSIDLGQGAFFGQGTRLTVV.

This clone occurred once. CDR3 loop: CAWSRGQGPPLHF. The CDR3 bases are TGTGCCTGGAGTAGGGGGCAGGGACCACCCCTCCACTTT. V gene TRBV30 combines with J gene TRBJ1-6; 7 positions agree with TRBD1. The CDR3 covers 13 residues. After removal of 2 bases from V and 11 bases from J, the junction contained 6 bases not matched to a gene. The germline gives CDR1 GTSNPN, CDR2 SVGIG (reference sequence).

The gene calls are TRBV7-2 and TRBJ1-2; D remains ambiguous. The ends were cut back, 7 bases at V and 0 bases at J, with 3 bases in the middle. Germline V CDR1 and CDR2: SGHTA, FQGNSA. This CDR3 is built from 11 residues. The CDR3 DNA follows: TGTGCCAGCACCCCTAACTATGGCTACACCTTC. Translated: CASTPNYGYTF.

CDR3 region: CASSVEGQGVHEQYF. The CDR3, as DNA: TGTGCCAGCAGCGTAGAGGGACAGGGAGTGCACGAGCAGTACTTC. The rearrangement links TRBV9 to TRBJ2-7; 9 bases match TRBD1. From germline, CDR1 is SGDLS and CDR2 YYNGEE. The CDR3 totals 15 residues. V gave up 0 bases and J gave up 5 bases; unmatched junction bases: 6.

This clone appeared a few times. The V gene is TRBV5-4, the J gene TRBJ2-7, with a possible D match to TRBD1 (6 bases). The germline V gene has CDR1 SGHNT and CDR2 YYREEE (reference sequence). Trimming took 4 bases from V and 2 from J, leaving 16 bases between them. The CDR3 covers 15 residues. CDR3 in amino acids: CASSKDPGAPYEQYF. DNA for the CDR3: TGTGCCAGCAGCAAGGACCCAGGGGCGCCCTACGAGCAGTACTTC.

The chain couples TRBV29-1 to TRBJ1-1; TRBD1 agrees at 8 bases. J lost 10 bases, V lost 6 bases, and 16 bases had no gene match. The CDR3 runs 14 residues. Germline V gene data show CDR1 as SQVTM and CDR2 as ANQGSEA. The CDR3 protein is CSVGSGTGALGAFF. In DNA, the CDR3 is TGCAGCGTCGGTTCCGGGACAGGAGCCCTTGGAGCTTTCTTT.

The V gene is TRBV4-3, the J gene TRBJ1-4; weak D call: TRBD1 (5 bases). V shed 0 bases and J shed 12 bases, with 11 bases lying between them. Germline CDR1 is LGHNA and CDR2 is YSLEER. The CDR3 spans 13 residues. The CDR3 region is CASSQDPSGELFF. Written as DNA, the CDR3 is TGCGCCAGCAGCCAAGATCCTTCGGGGGAACTGTTTTTT.

V usage is TRBV28 and J usage is TRBJ1-1; 7 positions match TRBD1. This CDR3 is built from 17 residues. Looked up from germline, CDR1 is MDHEN and CDR2 is SYDVKM. The V segment lost 6 bases and the J segment 1 base; nucleotides outside the gene matches: 14. CDR3 bases: TGTGCCAGCAGACTACCTCCATCGACAGGGAGGAACACTGAAGCTTTCTTT. It is translated as CASRLPPSTGRNTEAFF. The full variable domain, rest sourced from reference TRBV28 and TRBJ1-1, is DVKVTQSSRYLVKRTGEKVFLECVQDMDHENMFWYRQDPGLGLRLIYFSYDVKMKEKGDIPEGYSVSREKKERFSLILESASTNQTSMYLCASRLPPSTGRNTEAFFGQGTRLTVV.

This clone has a handful of counts. The V gene is TRBV5-4, the J gene TRBJ1-1; perhaps TRBD1 as D (5 bases). The CDR3 contains 12 residues. Deletions cut 4 bases from V and 9 bases from J, with 13 bases between. Germline loops: CDR1 SGHNT, CDR2 YYREEE (reference sequence). CDR3 region: CASSPTGRQAFF. CDR3 coding DNA: TGTGCCAGCAGCCCCACGGGACGGCAAGCTTTCTTT.